These T cell receptor beta chains were read from a single sample in a study of blood T cell repertoires in COVID-19. Generated by immunoSEQ multiplex PCR, the TCRdb table keeps only in-frame clones and is missing some. The repertoire consists of 150,000 to 200,000 clones, with 60% to 85% occurring once and the leading ten covering approximately 3%. Sequencing was performed on peripheral blood. These receptors were obtained from a man between 65 and 80 years old with acute or convalescent COVID-19. CDR3s include the opening cysteine and the closing phenylalanine or tryptophan. D genes are given only for firm matches. Size is omitted from some rows. Given values are once, few, many or a class for expanded clones.

v_gene	d_gene	abundance	j_gene	CDR3nt	CDR3aa
TRBV19	.	.	TRBJ1-2	TGTGCCAGTAGTATGAGCAGGGGCAATGGCTACACCTTC	CASSMSRGNGYTF
TRBV29-1	TRBD1	.	TRBJ2-3	TGCAGCGTCTCAGCCCGGGACAGGTCCACAGATACGCAGTATTTT	CSVSARDRSTDTQYF
TRBV15	TRBD2	.	TRBJ2-5	TGTGCCACCAGCACCCGACTAGCGACCGACCAAGAGACCCAGTACTTC	CATSTRLATDQETQYF
TRBV21-1	.	.	TRBJ1-2	TGTGCCAGCAGCAAAGGGAGAGAGAAGACTAACTATGGCTACACCTTC	CASSKGREKTNYGYTF
TRBV6-5	TRBD2	few	TRBJ2-7	TGTGCCAGCAGTTATTCTAGCGGACCCTACGAGCAGTACTTC	CASSYSSGPYEQYF
TRBV7-3	TRBD2	.	TRBJ2-5	TGTGCCAGCAGCGTGTTAGCGGGAGTGGAGACCCAGTACTTC	CASSVLAGVETQYF
TRBV6-6	.	many	TRBJ1-4	TGTGCCAGCAGTTCCGGGACACTTGAAAAACTGTTTTTT	CASSSGTLEKLFF
TRBV11-2	TRBD1	.	TRBJ2-5	TGTGCCAGCAGTCTACCACAGGGGGTGGTTGAGACCCAGTACTTC	CASSLPQGVVETQYF
TRBV7-2	TRBD1	many	TRBJ2-5	TGTGCCAGCAGTCGACAGGGGCCGTTCCAAGAGACCCAGTACTTC	CASSRQGPFQETQYF
TRBV4-3	TRBD2	.	TRBJ2-1	TGCGCCAGCAGCCCGACTAGCGGCCCCTACAATGAGCAGTTCTTC	CASSPTSGPYNEQFF
TRBV19	.	.	TRBJ2-7	TGTGCCAGTAGTGGTAGTTACGAGCAGTACTTC	CASSGSYEQYF
TRBV7-2	TRBD2	.	TRBJ2-5	TGTGCCAGCAGCTTAATGGGACTAGCGGGCGAGTACTTC	CASSLMGLAGEYF
TRBV19	TRBD1	.	TRBJ1-5	TGTGCCAGTAGGACCATGACAGGGGATCAGCCCCAGCATTTT	CASRTMTGDQPQHF
TRBV29-1	.	.	TRBJ2-1	TGCAGCGTTGAGACTGAGTTTGACAATGAGCAGTTCTTC	CSVETEFDNEQFF
TRBV11-2	.	few	TRBJ2-7	TGTGCCAGCAGCTCACAAATCTCCTACGAGCAGTACTTC	CASSSQISYEQYF
TRBV9	.	.	TRBJ2-3	TGTGCCAGCAGCGTATCGGGGGGCATCACAGATACGCAGTATTTT	CASSVSGGITDTQYF
TRBV12-5	.	.	TRBJ2-6	TGTGCTAGTGGTCCAGGGGATGCTGGGGCCAACGTCCTGACTTTC	CASGPGDAGANVLTF
TRBV29-1	.	.	TRBJ1-2	TGCAGCGTTGTTGGGGGGGCTGGAGGCTACACCTTC	CSVVGGAGGYTF
TRBV25-1	.	.	TRBJ1-5	TGTGCCAGCAGTGAATCCGGACTGAAGCCCCAGCATTTT	CASSESGLKPQHF
TRBV6-1	.	.	TRBJ2-7	TGTGCCAGCAGTGAAGTAGAGGGCGCCTACGAGCAGTACTTC	CASSEVEGAYEQYF
TRBV18	TRBD2	.	TRBJ2-5	TGTGCCAGCTCACCACGGACTAGCGGGACCGAGACCCAGTACTTC	CASSPRTSGTETQYF
TRBV27	.	.	TRBJ2-1	TGTGCCAGCGGGCGGGGGCCTAGCTCCTACAATGAGCAGTTCTTC	CASGRGPSSYNEQFF
TRBV12-3/TRBV12-4	.	few	TRBJ2-7	TGTGCCAGCAGTTCAGTGGCCTACGAGCAGTACTTC	CASSSVAYEQYF
TRBV3-1/TRBV3-2	TRBD2	.	TRBJ2-2	TGTGCCAGCAGCCGGCTAGCGGGGGGGCCCTCCGGGGTCGGGGAGCTGTTTTTT	CASSRLAGGPSGVGELFF
TRBV7-2	TRBD2	.	TRBJ2-7	TGTGCCAGCAGCTTAGTGGTGAGCGGGGTGGGCCACTACGAGCAGTACTTC	CASSLVVSGVGHYEQYF
TRBV28	TRBD1	.	TRBJ1-6	TGTGCCAGCAGCCCAGACAGGGGAGGCTATAATTCACCCCTCCACTTT	CASSPDRGGYNSPLHF
TRBV19	TRBD1	once	TRBJ1-4	TGTGCCAGTAGTCAGGGGGGCGAACGAGGCCCCTTTTTC	CASSQGGERGPFF
TRBV3-1/TRBV3-2	.	.	TRBJ1-1	TGTGCCAGCAGCCAAGGAGATGGTCGTAAGAACACTGAAGCTTTCTTT	CASSQGDGRKNTEAFF
TRBV19	TRBD1	.	TRBJ2-7	TGTGCCAGTAGTATCGGACAGGGAGGTTGGGAGCAGTACTTC	CASSIGQGGWEQYF